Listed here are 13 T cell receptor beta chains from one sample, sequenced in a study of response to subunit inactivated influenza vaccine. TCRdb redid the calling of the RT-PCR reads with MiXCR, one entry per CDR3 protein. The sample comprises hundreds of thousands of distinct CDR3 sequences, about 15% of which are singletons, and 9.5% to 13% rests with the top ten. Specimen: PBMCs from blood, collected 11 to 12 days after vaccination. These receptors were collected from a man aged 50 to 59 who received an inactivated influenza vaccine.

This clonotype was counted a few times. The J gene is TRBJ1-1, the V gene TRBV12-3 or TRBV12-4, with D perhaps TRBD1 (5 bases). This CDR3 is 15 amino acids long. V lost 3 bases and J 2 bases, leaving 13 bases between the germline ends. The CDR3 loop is CASSFFLDTNTEAFF. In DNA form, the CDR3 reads TGTGCCAGCAGTTTCTTTCTGGACACAAACACTGAAGCTTTCTTT.

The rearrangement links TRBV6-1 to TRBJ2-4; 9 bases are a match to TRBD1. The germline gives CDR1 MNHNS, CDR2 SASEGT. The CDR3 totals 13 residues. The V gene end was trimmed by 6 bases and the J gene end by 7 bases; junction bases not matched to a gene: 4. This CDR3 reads CASRTGTGNIQYF. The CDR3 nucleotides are TGTGCCAGCAGAACCGGGACAGGGAACATTCAGTACTTC.

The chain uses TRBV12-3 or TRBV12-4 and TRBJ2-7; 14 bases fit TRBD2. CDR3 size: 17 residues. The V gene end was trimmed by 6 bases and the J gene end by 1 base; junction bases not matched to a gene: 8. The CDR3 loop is CASSPGTSGSRSYEQYF. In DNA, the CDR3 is TGTGCCAGCAGCCCCGGGACTAGCGGGAGTAGGTCCTACGAGCAGTACTTC.

The CDR3 nucleotides read TGTGCCAGCAGCTTGGCTGCAGTCCTAGGGGCCTACGAGCAGTACTTC. This sequence encodes CASSLAAVLGAYEQYF. The chain uses TRBV5-6 and TRBJ2-7; tentatively, D is TRBD1 (5 bases). Germline V lookup: CDR1 SGHDT, CDR2 YYEEEE. The CDR3 spans 16 residues. The V end lost 0 bases, the J end lost 2 bases, and 15 bases lay between the germline ends. The variable domain in full, with the rest retrieved from reference TRBV5-6 and TRBJ2-7, is DAGVTQSPTHLIKTRGQQVTLRCSPKSGHDTVSWYQQALGQGPQFIFQYYEEEERQRGNFPDRFSGHQFPNYSSELNVNALLLGDSALYLCASSLAAVLGAYEQYFGPGTRLTVT.

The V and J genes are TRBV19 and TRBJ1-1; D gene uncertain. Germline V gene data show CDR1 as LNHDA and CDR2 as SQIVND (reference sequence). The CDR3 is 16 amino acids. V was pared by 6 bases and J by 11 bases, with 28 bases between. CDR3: CASSPPGVRFVTSAFF. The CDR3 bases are TGTGCCAGTAGCCCCCCCGGGGTTCGGTTTGTCACATCGGCTTTCTTT.

CDR3 protein: CASSLRRGNEAFF. CDR3 DNA sequence: TGTGCCAGCAGCTTGCGACGCGGGAATGAAGCTTTCTTT. This rearrangement joins TRBV5-6 to TRBJ1-1; D is uncertain. The germline gives CDR1 SGHDT, CDR2 YYEEEE. The CDR3 covers 13 residues. Between the trimmed V and J ends, which lost 1 base and 7 bases, there was a span of 11 bases.

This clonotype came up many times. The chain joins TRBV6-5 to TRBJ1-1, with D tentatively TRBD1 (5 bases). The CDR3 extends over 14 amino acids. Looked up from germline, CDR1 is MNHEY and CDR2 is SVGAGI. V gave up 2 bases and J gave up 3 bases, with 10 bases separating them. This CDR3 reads CASSYRAGDTEAFF. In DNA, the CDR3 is TGTGCCAGCAGTTACAGGGCGGGGGACACTGAAGCTTTCTTT.

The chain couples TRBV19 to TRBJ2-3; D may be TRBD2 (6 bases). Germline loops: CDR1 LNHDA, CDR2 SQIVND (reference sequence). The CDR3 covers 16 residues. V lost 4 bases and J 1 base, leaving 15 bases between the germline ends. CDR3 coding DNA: TGTGCCAGTAGTACGTACCGGGACTGGCGCACAGATACGCAGTATTTT. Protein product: CASSTYRDWRTDTQYF.

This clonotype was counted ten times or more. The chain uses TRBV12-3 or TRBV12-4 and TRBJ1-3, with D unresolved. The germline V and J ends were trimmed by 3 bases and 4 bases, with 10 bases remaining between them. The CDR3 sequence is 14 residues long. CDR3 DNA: TGTGCCAGCAGTTTCGGGCAGAGAGGAAACACCATATATTTT. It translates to CASSFGQRGNTIYF.

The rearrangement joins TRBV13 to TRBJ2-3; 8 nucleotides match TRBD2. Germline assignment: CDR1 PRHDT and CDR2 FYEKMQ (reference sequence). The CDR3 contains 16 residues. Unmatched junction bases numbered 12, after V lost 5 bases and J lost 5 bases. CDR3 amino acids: CASSPLGTRRRDTQYF. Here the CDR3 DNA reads TGTGCCAGCAGCCCGCTCGGGACTAGAAGGAGAGATACGCAGTATTTT.

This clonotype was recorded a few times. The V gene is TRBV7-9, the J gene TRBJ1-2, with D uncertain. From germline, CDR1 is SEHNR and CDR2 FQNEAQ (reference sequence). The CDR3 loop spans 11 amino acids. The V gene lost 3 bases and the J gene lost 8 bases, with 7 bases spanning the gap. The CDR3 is CASSFEGGYTF. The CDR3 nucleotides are TGTGCCAGCAGCTTCGAAGGGGGCTACACCTTC.

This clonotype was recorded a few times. DNA for the CDR3: TGTGCCAGCCGAGAGCCCCCAGGGGGCAGCTACACCTTC. This translates into CASREPPGGSYTF. V is TRBV12-3 or TRBV12-4 and J is TRBJ1-2; 8 bases agree with TRBD1. J lost 9 bases, V lost 8 bases, and 11 bases had no gene match. The CDR3 consists of 13 residues.

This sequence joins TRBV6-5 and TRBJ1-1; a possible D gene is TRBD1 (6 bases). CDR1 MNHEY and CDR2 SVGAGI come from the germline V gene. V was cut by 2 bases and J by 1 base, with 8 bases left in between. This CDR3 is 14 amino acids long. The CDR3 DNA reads TGTGCCAGCAGTTACCCGGACAGGAACACTGAAGCTTTCTTT. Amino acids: CASSYPDRNTEAFF.